These 21 T cell receptor beta chains share one sample of origin, sequenced in a study of OX40 agonist ivuxolimab in advanced cancers. Sequenced by immunoSEQ multiplex PCR; TCRdb stores in-frame clones only, minus some. This table holds 94,000 or so clones, roughly four fifths found once. The specimen was CD4+ or CD8+ T cells sorted from blood, collected in a trial of the OX40 agonist ivuxolimab. These receptors all stem from an adult with an advanced solid tumor such as melanoma, head and neck, liver or kidney cancer.

The chain combines TRBV14 with TRBJ2-7; TRBD2 is a possible D gene (6 bases). The CDR3 is 13 amino acids. V was pared by 1 base and J by 5 bases, with 9 bases between. The germline CDR1 and CDR2 sequences are SGHDN and FVKESK. The CDR3 bases are TGTGCCAGCAGCCAAGTGGCTAGCGACGAGCAGTACTTC. Translation: CASSQVASDEQYF.

This sequence joins TRBV27 and TRBJ2-5, with 7 bases aligning to TRBD1. Losses at the gene ends were 3 bases for V and 4 bases for J; bases not matched to a gene: 8. CDR3 size: 15 residues. Germline CDR1 MNHEY, CDR2 SMNVEV (reference sequence). As DNA, the CDR3 is TGTGCCAGCAGTTTCTCAGACAGGGCGGGAGAGACCCAGTACTTC. It yields the protein CASSFSDRAGETQYF.

This clone has only one observation. This rearrangement joins TRBV5-6 to TRBJ1-5; D uncertain. Trimming took 0 bases from V and 7 from J, leaving 14 bases between them. Germline loops: CDR1 SGHDT, CDR2 YYEEEE. The CDR3 has 15 residues. DNA for the CDR3: TGTGCCAGCAGCTTGGCCACCGACTTGTTCCAGCCCCAGCATTTT. Its translation: CASSLATDLFQPQHF.

This chain uses TRBV7-6 with TRBJ2-2; D is ambiguous. The CDR3 spans 13 residues. The germline gives CDR1 SGHVS, CDR2 FNYEAQ. V lost 5 bases, J lost 1 base, and 5 bases lay in between. The CDR3 DNA sequence: TGTGCCAGCAGCCCGGAGAACACCGGGGAGCTGTTTTTT. Amino acids: CASSPENTGELFF.

This CDR3 is CASSRDRGLETQYF. In nucleotides, the CDR3 is TGTGCCAGCAGCCGGGACAGGGGTTTGGAGACCCAGTACTTC. The chain couples TRBV5-6 to TRBJ2-5; TRBD1 matches 10 bases. Germline V gene data show CDR1 as SGHDT and CDR2 as YYEEEE. Trimming removed 4 bases from V and 5 bases from J; junction bases left unmatched: 5. The CDR3 totals 14 residues.

The rearrangement joins TRBV27 to TRBJ2-5, with 12 bases matching TRBD2. Per the germline V gene, CDR1 is MNHEY and CDR2 is SMNVEV (reference sequence). V trimming: 6 bases; J trimming: 1 base; junction bases outside the gene matches: 3. This CDR3 has 15 residues. The CDR3 is CASRGLAGPQETQYF. CDR3 DNA: TGTGCCAGCAGGGGACTAGCGGGCCCCCAAGAGACCCAGTACTTC.

This clone was picked up many times. The chain has TRBV6-5 and TRBJ1-5; the D gene is possibly TRBD1 (6 bases). The CDR3 runs to 15 residues. Germline assignment: CDR1 MNHEY and CDR2 SVGAGI. Trimming removed 6 bases at V and 7 bases at J, with 19 bases between. The CDR3 nucleotides are TGTGCCAGCAGCCGGCGAGGGGGGTTTAAGCAGCCCCAGCATTTT. This sequence encodes CASSRRGGFKQPQHF.

The genes are TRBV7-8 and TRBJ1-1; no clear D. The CDR3 consists of 13 residues. Germline CDR1 and CDR2: SGHVS and FQNEAQ. V shed 1 base and J shed 11 bases, with 14 bases lying between them. Here the CDR3 DNA reads TGTGCCAGCAGCTTAGACCTTAGCGGGTTTGCTTTCTTT. Amino acids: CASSLDLSGFAFF. The whole variable domain, remainder taken from reference TRBV7-8 and TRBJ1-1, is GAGVSQSPRYKVAKRGQDVALRCDPISGHVSLFWYQQALGQGPEFLTYFQNEAQLDKSGLPSDRFFAERPEGSVSTLKIQRTQQEDSAVYLCASSLDLSGFAFFGQGTRLTVV.

The chain couples TRBV6-6 to TRBJ1-1; D possibly corresponds to TRBD1 (5 bases). Trimming cost V 4 bases and J 3 bases, with 15 bases left between them. The CDR3 runs to 15 residues. CDR1 is MNHNY and CDR2 is SVGAGI in the germline V gene (reference sequence). The CDR3 sequence is CASSFHVGEDTEAFF. The DNA for the CDR3 is TGTGCCAGCAGTTTTCACGTAGGGGAGGACACTGAAGCTTTCTTT.

The genes are TRBV6-1 and TRBJ1-2; no reliable D call. Germline lookup yields CDR1 MNHNS and CDR2 SASEGT. The CDR3 is made up of 12 amino acids. Trimming removed 3 bases from V and 6 bases from J, with 8 bases in between. The CDR3 nucleotides read TGTGCCAGCAGTGACTCGGGAGATGGCTACACCTTC. Translated, it gives CASSDSGDGYTF.

V usage is TRBV1 and J usage is TRBJ2-7; no DNA check was done on the table's D call, TRBD1. TRBV1 is a pseudogene segment. The CDR3 runs to 13 residues. The CDR3 reads CTTLRQGVGEQYF. The CDR3 DNA reads as TGCACCACCCTAAGGCAGGGGGTGGGGGAGCAGTACTTC.

CDR3 nucleotides: TGTGCCAGCAGCGTTGGACAGGGGAGTTTTGAGACCCAGTACTTC. This encodes CASSVGQGSFETQYF. This chain connects TRBV9 to TRBJ2-5; 9 positions match TRBD1. Germline values: CDR1 SGDLS, CDR2 YYNGEE. This CDR3 has 15 residues. V dropped 2 bases and J dropped 5; count of bases not matched to a gene: 7.

The V call is TRBV7-2, the J call TRBJ2-7; the D gene is possibly TRBD2 (6 bases). Germline-derived CDR1 and CDR2 are SGHTA and FQGNSA. The CDR3 length is 16 residues. Trimming took 5 bases from V and 4 from J, leaving 21 bases between them. CDR3 nucleotides: TGTGCCAGCAGCCAGGGAGGAGGCGGATCGTCGTACGAGCAGTACTTC. Protein product: CASSQGGGGSSYEQYF.

V is TRBV2 and J is TRBJ2-1; TRBD1 might be the D (5 bases). Trimming cost V 4 bases and J 0 bases, with 16 bases left between them. This CDR3 has 17 amino acids. CDR1 and CDR2 (germline): SNHLY, FYNNEI. CDR3 in amino acids: CASSVLGRGSSYNEQFF. In nucleotides, the CDR3 is TGTGCCAGCAGTGTGTTGGGGCGTGGAAGCTCCTACAATGAGCAGTTCTTC.

This sequence joins TRBV11-2 and TRBJ1-1; D gene ambiguous. The CDR3 is made up of 14 amino acids. Germline V gives CDR1 SGHAT, CDR2 FQNNGV. V was clipped by 0 bases and J by 7 bases, with 12 bases between them. CDR3 in amino acids: CASSLDGVLLEAFF. CDR3 DNA: TGTGCCAGCAGCTTAGACGGAGTCTTGCTTGAAGCTTTCTTT. The full variable domain, rest sourced from reference TRBV11-2 and TRBJ1-1, is EAGVAQSPRYKIIEKRQSVAFWCNPISGHATLYWYQQILGQGPKLLIQFQNNGVVDDSQLPKDRFSAERLKGVDSTLKIQPAKLEDSAVYLCASSLDGVLLEAFFGQGTRLTVV.

The rearrangement joins TRBV19 to TRBJ1-5; the match to TRBD1 covers 9 bases. CDR1 LNHDA and CDR2 SQIVND come from the germline V gene (reference sequence). The ends lost 5 bases at V and 6 bases at J; junction bases unmatched: 8. The CDR3 runs 15 residues. In nucleotides, the CDR3 is TGTGCCAGTAGTCCCCCAGAGGACAGGGGTCAGCCCCAGCATTTT. The encoded protein is CASSPPEDRGQPQHF. Full variable domain (outside the CDR3, taken from reference TRBV19 and TRBJ1-5): DGGITQSPKYLFRKEGQNVTLSCEQNLNHDAMYWYRQDPGQGLRLIYYSQIVNDFQKGDIAEGYSVSREKKESFPLTVTSAQKNPTAFYLCASSPPEDRGQPQHFGDGTRLSIL.

The rearrangement links TRBV6-5 to TRBJ1-2; D remains unclear. V was shortened by 6 bases and J by 6 bases, with 11 bases between the two germline ends. Germline CDR1 and CDR2: MNHEY and SVGAGI. CDR3 size: 12 residues. Here the CDR3 reads CASSHGNHGYTF. In nucleotides, the CDR3 is TGTGCCAGCAGCCACGGGAACCATGGCTACACCTTC.

This clone was counted only a few times. The chain uses TRBV5-6 and TRBJ1-4; 8 bases agree with TRBD1. CDR1 and CDR2 (germline): SGHDT, YYEEEE. V shed 0 bases and J 6 bases; nucleotides not matched to a gene: 7. CDR3 length: 16 amino acids. As DNA, the CDR3 is TGTGCCAGCAGCTTGGGTTGGGACAGGAGCGATGAAAAACTGTTTTTT. This gives the protein CASSLGWDRSDEKLFF.

This rearrangement joins TRBV7-3 to TRBJ1-2; D is possibly TRBD1 (6 bases). Germline values: CDR1 SGHTA, CDR2 FQGTGA. V lost 5 bases and J lost 10, with 20 bases in between. The CDR3 length is 14 residues. The CDR3 nucleotides are TGTGCCAGCAGCATCTCAGGGGCGATAGGGGACTACACCTTC. This encodes CASSISGAIGDYTF.

CDR3 residues: CASGPNSNQPQHF. The CDR3 DNA sequence: TGTGCTAGTGGACCCAATAGCAATCAGCCCCAGCATTTT. The genes are TRBV12-5 and TRBJ1-5; D unclear. Trimming took 6 bases from V and 0 from J, leaving 6 bases between them. From germline, CDR1 is LGHNT and CDR2 FRNRAP. CDR3 size: 13 residues.

This rearrangement joins TRBV27 to TRBJ2-3, with D perhaps matching TRBD2 (5 bases). Trimming removed 2 bases from V and 6 bases from J, with 12 bases in between. The germline gives CDR1 MNHEY, CDR2 SMNVEV (reference sequence). The CDR3 spans 14 residues. CDR3 sequence (DNA): TGTGCCAGCAGTTTAAACCTGCCGGGGGATACGCAGTATTTT. Its translation is CASSLNLPGDTQYF.